These 5 T cell receptor beta chains originate from one sample sequenced in a study of molecular identifiers for immune sequencing clone quantification. In TCRdb, the PCR reads were re-called with MiXCR into one record per CDR3 protein. In the table there are 88,000 or so distinct CDR3 sequences, approximately 22% of which are singletons. The material sequenced was naive CD8+ T cells from blood, with Jurkat cell RNA spiked in. Subset specified: FACS-sorted CD8+CD4-CCR7+CD45RA+ naive T cells. These receptors were obtained from a human donor in good health. Some libraries in this study had Jurkat cell RNA spiked in.

The V gene is TRBV4-3, the J gene TRBJ1-3, with D possibly being TRBD1 (5 bases). Germline CDR1 reads LGHNA; CDR2 reads YSLEER. Trimming removed 0 bases at V and 8 bases at J, with 11 bases between. The CDR3 is 14 residues long. This CDR3 is CASSQDPGIYTIYF. As DNA, the CDR3 is TGCGCCAGCAGCCAAGATCCAGGGATATACACCATATATTTT.

In this sample, this clonotype turned up many times. This chain uses TRBV12-5 with TRBJ2-7; no definite D call. V lost 7 bases, J lost 0 bases, and 16 bases lay in between. Germline CDR1 and CDR2: LGHNT and FRNRAP. The CDR3 covers 15 residues. The CDR3 DNA is TGTGCTAGTGCCTCCGACGGTATCAGCTCCTACGAGCAGTACTTC. This sequence encodes CASASDGISSYEQYF.

V and J are TRBV28 and TRBJ1-5; TRBD1 matches at 7 bases. The germline V gene has CDR1 MDHEN and CDR2 SYDVKM. This CDR3 is 15 amino acids long. V trimming: 6 bases; J trimming: 7 bases; junction bases outside the gene matches: 12. The CDR3 nucleotides read TGTGCCAGCAGCCCCCCGACAGGGAGCGTCCAGCCCCAGCATTTT. Amino acid sequence: CASSPPTGSVQPQHF.

The chain couples TRBV7-9 to TRBJ2-7; 8 nucleotides line up with TRBD2. The CDR3 contains 14 residues. V shed 6 bases, J shed 6 bases, and the junction held 10 bases outside the gene matches. Germline CDR1 reads SEHNR; CDR2 reads FQNEAQ (reference sequence). CDR3: CASRSGGPGVEQYF. The CDR3 nucleotides read TGTGCCAGCAGATCGGGGGGGCCAGGTGTCGAGCAGTACTTC.

This chain joins TRBV23-1 and TRBJ1-4; 8 bases are shared with TRBD1. Being an ORF, TRBV23-1 has a function that is uncertain. V gave up 0 bases and J gave up 5 bases; unmatched junction bases: 11. CDR3 length equals 18 residues. Here the CDR3 reads CASSQSVCGTGDNEKLFF. For the CDR3, the DNA is TGCGCCAGCAGTCAATCAGTGTGTGGGACAGGCGACAATGAAAAACTGTTTTTT.